The 14 T cell receptor beta chains in this list originate from one sample, sequenced in a study of shared clonotypes between healthy human individuals. Here immunoSEQ multiplex PCR was the method, and the copy in TCRdb shows in-frame clones only, minus some. This table holds more than 2,000,000 clones, more than 90% found once. The material sequenced was naive CD4+ T cells sorted from blood. Subset reported: CD45RA+ positively selected. The receptors were gathered from a man between 18 and 35 years old in good health.

V gene TRBV10-3 combines with J gene TRBJ1-4, with a tentative D call TRBD1 (5 bases). Germline CDR1 reads ENHRY; CDR2 reads SYGVKD. The CDR3 runs to 11 residues. Trimming pared 2 bases from V and 12 bases from J, leaving 7 bases between. CDR3 loop: CAISEGGELFF. The CDR3 DNA is TGTGCCATCAGTGAGGGAGGGGAACTGTTTTTT.

The V gene is TRBV5-6, the J gene TRBJ2-7; unclear D gene. The CDR3 is made up of 15 amino acids. Germline V lookup: CDR1 SGHDT, CDR2 YYEEEE. The V gene lost 0 bases and the J gene lost 2 bases, with 12 bases spanning the gap. This chain's CDR3 is CASSLDPTVPYEQYF. The CDR3 nucleotides read TGTGCCAGCAGCTTGGACCCGACGGTTCCCTACGAGCAGTACTTC.

As for this clone: The same CDR3 arises from other DNA sequences in this sample as well. CDR3 amino acids: CASSFGRETQYF. The CDR3 DNA is TGTGCCAGCAGTTTCGGGCGAGAGACCCAGTACTTC. V and J are TRBV28 and TRBJ2-5; D uncertain. The CDR3 runs to 12 residues. The germline gives CDR1 MDHEN, CDR2 SYDVKM. Trimming cost V 3 bases and J 4 bases, with 6 bases left between them.

In regard to this clone: Distinct nucleotide sequences in the sample also encode this CDR3. The rearrangement links TRBV30 to TRBJ1-4; D is possibly TRBD1 (6 bases). Germline V gives CDR1 GTSNPN, CDR2 SVGIG (reference sequence). The CDR3 is made up of 14 amino acids. The V end was cut by 0 bases, the J end by 3 bases, with 8 bases between. The CDR3, as DNA: TGTGCCTGGAGTGTCAGGGGCCCTAATGAAAAACTGTTTTTT. Translation gives CAWSVRGPNEKLFF. Filled out from reference TRBV30 and TRBJ1-4, the complete variable domain reads SQTIHQWPATLVQPVGSPLSLECTVEGTSNPNLYWYRQAAGRGLQLLFYSVGIGQISSEVPQNLSASRPQDRQFILSSKKLLLSDSGFYLCAWSVRGPNEKLFFGSGTQLSVL.

CDR3 coding DNA: TGTGCCAGCAGCTTCCAAAAAGGGACAGGATACAATGAGCAGTTCTTC. It yields the protein CASSFQKGTGYNEQFF. The chain is built from TRBV9 and TRBJ2-1, with TRBD1 matching 8 bases. The CDR3 extends over 16 amino acids. V lost 4 bases to trimming and J lost 4 bases; unmatched junction nucleotides: 10. Per germline, CDR1 SGDLS and CDR2 YYNGEE.

This clone was seen a handful of times. The DNA for the CDR3 is TGTGCCAGTCTATCCGGGACTTATAGCAATCAGCCCCAGCATTTT. This gives the protein CASLSGTYSNQPQHF. The chain is built from TRBV6-1 and TRBJ1-5, with D possibly matching TRBD1 (5 bases). V lost 9 bases, J lost 0 bases, and 15 bases lay in between. This CDR3 has 15 residues. CDR1 is MNHNS and CDR2 is SASEGT in the germline V gene.

Regarding this clone: The same CDR3 also results from other DNA sequences found in this sample. The chain has TRBV27 and TRBJ2-3; 10 positions agree with TRBD2. The CDR3 loop spans 16 amino acids. The V segment lost 0 bases and the J segment 0 bases; nucleotides outside the gene matches: 0. Germline V CDR1 and CDR2: MNHEY, SMNVEV (reference sequence). The CDR3 DNA reads as TGTGCCAGCAGTTTATCGACTAGCGGGAGCACAGATACGCAGTATTTT. Translating it yields CASSLSTSGSTDTQYF.

The chain employs TRBV10-3 and TRBJ2-7; D assignment may be TRBD1 or TRBD2 (5 bases each). The CDR3 is 14 amino acids. CDR1 and CDR2 (germline): ENHRY, SYGVKD. Trimming cost V 8 bases and J 5 bases, with 19 bases left between them. For the CDR3, the DNA is TGTGCCATCGGAGACAGCGGCCCCGCGGACGAGCAGTACTTC. Protein: CAIGDSGPADEQYF.

J is TRBJ2-5 and V is TRBV27; 15 bases are a match to TRBD2. The CDR3 totals 15 residues. Per the germline V gene, CDR1 is MNHEY and CDR2 is SMNVEV (reference sequence). J lost 3 bases, V lost 7 bases, and 3 bases had no gene match. The CDR3 sequence: CASTGLAGGKETQYF. The CDR3 DNA sequence: TGTGCCAGCACGGGACTAGCGGGGGGCAAAGAGACCCAGTACTTC.

The chain combines TRBV7-8 with TRBJ2-2, with D uncertain. Germline CDR1 and CDR2: SGHVS and FQNEAQ. With 2 bases removed from V and 4 bases from J, the gap between germline ends came to 11 bases. This CDR3 spans 15 amino acids. CDR3: CASSLSRVFTGELFF. The CDR3 region has the DNA TGTGCCAGCAGCTTAAGTAGGGTGTTCACCGGGGAGCTGTTTTTT. Full variable domain (outside the CDR3, taken from reference TRBV7-8 and TRBJ2-2): GAGVSQSPRYKVAKRGQDVALRCDPISGHVSLFWYQQALGQGPEFLTYFQNEAQLDKSGLPSDRFFAERPEGSVSTLKIQRTQQEDSAVYLCASSLSRVFTGELFFGEGSRLTVL.

V gene TRBV10-3 combines with J gene TRBJ2-5, with D perhaps assigned TRBD1 or TRBD2 (5 bases each). The V end was cut by 4 bases, the J end by 1 base, with 13 bases between. The CDR3 sequence is 15 residues long. Germline V gene lookup returns CDR1 ENHRY and CDR2 SYGVKD. CDR3: CAISARDGTQETQYF. CDR3 sequence (DNA): TGTGCCATCAGTGCCCGGGACGGTACCCAAGAGACCCAGTACTTC.

J is TRBJ2-5 and V is TRBV5-1; 9 bases are shared with TRBD2. Germline-derived CDR1 and CDR2 are SGHRS and YFSETQ. This CDR3 contains 16 residues. With V trimmed by 4 bases and J by 3 bases, 10 bases remained unmatched. CDR3 in DNA: TGCGCCAGCAGCCCTCCGGGACTAGCAGAAAAAGAGACCCAGTACTTC. This sequence encodes CASSPPGLAEKETQYF.

This clone was counted once. The genes are TRBV6-6 and TRBJ2-7; 9 bases fit TRBD1. This CDR3 spans 13 amino acids. CDR1 MNHNY and CDR2 SVGAGI come from the germline V gene (reference sequence). The V and J ends lost 3 bases and 5 bases, in that order; junction bases with no gene match: 2. The CDR3 region is CASSYDRGDEQYF. CDR3 coding DNA: TGTGCCAGCAGTTATGACAGGGGGGACGAGCAGTACTTC.

The chain uses TRBV4-1 and TRBJ2-1; D is ambiguous. The CDR3 consists of 14 residues. Trimming took 2 bases from V and 3 from J, leaving 8 bases between them. Germline CDR1 and CDR2: MGHRA and YSYEKL. CDR3 coding DNA: TGCGCCAGCAGCCAAAGGGTTATCTACAATGAGCAGTTCTTC. Its translation is CASSQRVIYNEQFF.